The present T cell receptor (beta chain) was sequenced within a study of brain T cells in children with intractable seizures. Regarding this clone: Its antigen remains unidentified.

Study-level findings and limits: Clones missing pre-surgery may reflect undersampling of that blood sample.

Germline V gives CDR1 SGHNT, CDR2 YENEEA. V lost 4 bases to trimming and J lost 7 bases; unmatched junction nucleotides: 12. The CDR3 contains 15 residues. Only cases whose brain tissue showed the highest T cell transcript signatures were sequenced. Patients received at least one anti-epileptic drug before surgery. Repertoires were generated with immunoSEQ multiplex PCR, while TCRdb's copy carries only in-frame clones and drops some. The sample comprises around 80,000 clones, about 90% of which are singletons, and roughly 25% rests with the top ten. The chain carries TRBV11-3 and TRBJ2-7; 8 bases are shared with TRBD1. The sequence was obtained from a girl under 10 years old with Rasmussen encephalitis and intractable seizures. Sample: peripheral blood, taken at surgery. The CDR3, as DNA: TGTGCCAGCAGCTCGGGACAGGTACCGCTCGGGGAGCAGTACTTC. Amino acid sequence: CASSSGQVPLGEQYF.